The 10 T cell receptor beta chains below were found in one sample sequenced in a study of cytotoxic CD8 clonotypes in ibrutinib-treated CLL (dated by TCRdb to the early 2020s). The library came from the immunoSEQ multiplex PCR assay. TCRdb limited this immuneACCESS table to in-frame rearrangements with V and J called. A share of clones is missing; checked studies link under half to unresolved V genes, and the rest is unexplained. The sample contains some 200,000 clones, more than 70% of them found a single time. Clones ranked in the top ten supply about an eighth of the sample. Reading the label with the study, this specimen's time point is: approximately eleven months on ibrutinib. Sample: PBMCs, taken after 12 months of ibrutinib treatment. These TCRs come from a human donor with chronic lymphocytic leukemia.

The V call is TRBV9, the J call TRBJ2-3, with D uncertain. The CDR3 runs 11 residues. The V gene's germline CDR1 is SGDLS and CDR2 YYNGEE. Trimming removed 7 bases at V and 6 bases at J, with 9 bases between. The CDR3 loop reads CASSSRDTQYF. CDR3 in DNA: TGTGCCAGCTCCTCCCGGGATACGCAGTATTTT. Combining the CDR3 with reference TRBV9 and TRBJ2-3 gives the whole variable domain DSGVTQTPKHLITATGQRVTLRCSPRSGDLSVYWYQQSLDQGLQFLIQYYNGEERAKGNILERFSAQQFPDLHSELNLSSLELGDSALYFCASSSRDTQYFGPGTRLTVL.

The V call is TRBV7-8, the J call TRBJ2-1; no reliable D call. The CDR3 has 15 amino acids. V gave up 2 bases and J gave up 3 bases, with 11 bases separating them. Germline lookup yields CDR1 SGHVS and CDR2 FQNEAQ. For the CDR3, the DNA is TGTGCCAGCAGCTTACGTTTTGGGTACTACAATGAGCAGTTCTTC. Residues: CASSLRFGYYNEQFF.

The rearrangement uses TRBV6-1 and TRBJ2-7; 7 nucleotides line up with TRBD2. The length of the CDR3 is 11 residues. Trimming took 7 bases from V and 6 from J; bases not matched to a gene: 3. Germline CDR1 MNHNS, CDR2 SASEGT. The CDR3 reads CASIAGGEQYF. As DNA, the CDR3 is TGTGCCAGCATAGCGGGCGGCGAGCAGTACTTC.

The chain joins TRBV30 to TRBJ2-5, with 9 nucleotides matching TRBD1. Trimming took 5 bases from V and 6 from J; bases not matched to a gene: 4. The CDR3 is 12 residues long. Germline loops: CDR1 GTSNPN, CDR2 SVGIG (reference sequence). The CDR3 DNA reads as TGTGCCTGGGGACAGGGGTCACAGACCCAGTACTTC. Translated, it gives CAWGQGSQTQYF.

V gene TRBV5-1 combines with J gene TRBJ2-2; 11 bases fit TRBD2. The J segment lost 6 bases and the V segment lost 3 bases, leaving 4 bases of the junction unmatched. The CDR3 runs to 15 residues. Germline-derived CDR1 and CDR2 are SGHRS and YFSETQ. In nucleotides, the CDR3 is TGCGCCAGCAGCTACCGTAGCGGGGGGGCCGGGGAGCTGTTTTTT. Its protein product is CASSYRSGGAGELFF.

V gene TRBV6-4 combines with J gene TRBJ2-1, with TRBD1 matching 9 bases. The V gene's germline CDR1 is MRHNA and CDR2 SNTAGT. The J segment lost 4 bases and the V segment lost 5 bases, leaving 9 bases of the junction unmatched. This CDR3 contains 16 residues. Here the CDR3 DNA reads TGTGCCAGCAGTTATCCCGGGACAGGGTTATACAATGAGCAGTTCTTC. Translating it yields CASSYPGTGLYNEQFF.

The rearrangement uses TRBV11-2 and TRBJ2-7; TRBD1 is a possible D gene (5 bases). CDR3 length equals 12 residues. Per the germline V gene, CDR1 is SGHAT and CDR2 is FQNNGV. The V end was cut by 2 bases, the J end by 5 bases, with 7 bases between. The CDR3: CASSLQGDEQYF. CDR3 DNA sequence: TGTGCCAGCAGCTTACAAGGGGACGAGCAGTACTTC.

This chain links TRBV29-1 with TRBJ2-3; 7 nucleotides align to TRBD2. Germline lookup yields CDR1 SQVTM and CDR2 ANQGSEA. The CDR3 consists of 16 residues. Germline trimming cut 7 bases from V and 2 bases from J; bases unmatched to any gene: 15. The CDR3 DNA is TGCAGCGCCTCACTACTAGCGAGTTTGAACACAGATACGCAGTATTTT. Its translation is CSASLLASLNTDTQYF.

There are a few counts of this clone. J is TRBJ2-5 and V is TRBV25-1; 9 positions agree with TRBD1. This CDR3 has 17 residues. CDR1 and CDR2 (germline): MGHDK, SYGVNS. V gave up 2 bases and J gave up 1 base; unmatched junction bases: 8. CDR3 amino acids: CASSERLGQGLQETQYF. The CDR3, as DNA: TGTGCCAGCAGTGAACGTTTAGGACAGGGGCTCCAAGAGACCCAGTACTTC.

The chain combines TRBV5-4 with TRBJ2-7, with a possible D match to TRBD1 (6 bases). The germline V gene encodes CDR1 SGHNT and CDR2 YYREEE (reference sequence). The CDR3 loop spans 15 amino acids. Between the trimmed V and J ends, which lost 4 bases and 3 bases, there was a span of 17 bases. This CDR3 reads CASSPDRAGVYEQYF. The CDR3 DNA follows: TGTGCCAGCAGCCCGGATAGGGCAGGGGTCTACGAGCAGTACTTC.